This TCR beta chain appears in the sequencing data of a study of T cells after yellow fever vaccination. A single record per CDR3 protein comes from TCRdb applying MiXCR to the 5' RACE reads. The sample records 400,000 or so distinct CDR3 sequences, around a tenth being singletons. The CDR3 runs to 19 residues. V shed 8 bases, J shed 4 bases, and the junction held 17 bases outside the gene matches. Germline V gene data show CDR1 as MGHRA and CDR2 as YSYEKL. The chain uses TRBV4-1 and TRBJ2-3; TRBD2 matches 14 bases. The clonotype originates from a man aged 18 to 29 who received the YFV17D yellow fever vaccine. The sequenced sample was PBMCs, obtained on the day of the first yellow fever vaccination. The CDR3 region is CASAAGRLAGGKGPDTQYF. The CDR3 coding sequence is TGCGCCAGCGCCGCGGGCCGACTAGCGGGGGGGAAGGGGCCAGATACGCAGTATTTT.